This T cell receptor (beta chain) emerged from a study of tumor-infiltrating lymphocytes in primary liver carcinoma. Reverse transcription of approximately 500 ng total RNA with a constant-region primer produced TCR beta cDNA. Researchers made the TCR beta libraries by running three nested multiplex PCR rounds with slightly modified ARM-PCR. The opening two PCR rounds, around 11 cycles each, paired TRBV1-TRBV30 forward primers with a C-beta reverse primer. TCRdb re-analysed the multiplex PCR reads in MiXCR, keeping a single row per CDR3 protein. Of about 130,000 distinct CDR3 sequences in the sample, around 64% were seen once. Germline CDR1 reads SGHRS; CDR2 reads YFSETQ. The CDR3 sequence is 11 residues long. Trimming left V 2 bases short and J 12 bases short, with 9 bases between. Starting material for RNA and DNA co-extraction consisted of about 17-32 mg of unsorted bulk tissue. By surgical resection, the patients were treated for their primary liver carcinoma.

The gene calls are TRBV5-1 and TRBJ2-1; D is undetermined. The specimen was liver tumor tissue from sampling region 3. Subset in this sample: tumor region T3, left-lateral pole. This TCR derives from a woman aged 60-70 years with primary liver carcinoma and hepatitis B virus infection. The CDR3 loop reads CASSFRQLQFF. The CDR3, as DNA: TGCGCCAGCAGCTTCCGACAATTGCAGTTCTTC. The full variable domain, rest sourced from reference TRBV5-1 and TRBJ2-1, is KAGVTQTPRYLIKTRGQQVTLSCSPISGHRSVSWYQQTPGQGLQFLFEYFSETQRNKGNFPGRFSGRQFSNSRSEMNVSTLELGDSALYLCASSFRQLQFFGPGTRLTVL.